This T cell receptor beta chain originates from a study of Graves' ophthalmopathy and Graves' hyperthyroidism (dated by TCRdb to 2016 to 2019). Turning to the overall study: Peripheral blood was collected before any treatment was given, at the time of initial diagnosis. To tell Graves' ophthalmopathy apart from Graves' hyperthyroidism, and to predict which patients would progress to ophthalmopathy, the study relied on TCR beta repertoire signatures. In total, 135 blood samples were TCR-sequenced: fewer than 50 ophthalmopathy, approximately 80 hyperthyroidism and approximately 17 hyperthyroidism-to-ophthalmopathy patients. A discovery set of 95 to 100 patients (43 ophthalmopathy, under 65 stable hyperthyroidism) was enrolled to explore V-J signatures distinguishing ophthalmopathy from hyperthyroidism. An independent validation cohort was composed of around 19 hyperthyroidism patients and around 15 patients who later progressed from hyperthyroidism to ophthalmopathy. T-cell repertoires of thyroid tissue and blood were compared in six or seven hyperthyroidism patients. Following sampling, methimazole starting at 30 mg daily was administered to hyperthyroidism patients, and high-dose intravenous methylprednisolone was administered to ophthalmopathy patients. The roughly 91 discovery patients were randomly split 7:3 into training and test sets. Summary of the overall study and its limitations: Sample size was not statistically predetermined, and group allocation was not concealed from the investigators. The 13-signature model separated ophthalmopathy from stable hyperthyroidism with approximately 85% sensitivity and about 81% specificity in cross-validation, and 80%/75% in the test set. In validation, the model predicted ophthalmopathy progression with more than 55% sensitivity and 72.22% specificity; about a dozen predicted patients were CT-confirmed with GO in a median of about 7.1 months. Among expanded thyroid clonotypes with frequency above 0.001, most also showed up in blood, which suggests that blood repertoires may reflect the thyroid immune response.

This clonotype has at least ten counts. Its specific antigen is unknown. No much larger clonotype is one base removed from it; base qualities were not supplied. Counted from cysteine to phenylalanine, this CDR3 has 16 amino acids. Here the CDR3 DNA is all that survives: 48 bases in frame from base 1. Trimming takes 7 bases off V and 4 bases off J; junction bases not matched to a gene: 10. CDR1 MDHEN and CDR2 SYDVKM were looked up in the germline V gene. TCR beta CDR3 regions were amplified from RNA transcripts for repertoire sequencing. A first-round RT-PCR used HTBI primers with the Qiagen OneStep RT-PCR kit, followed by a second-round multiplex PCR, size selection and purification. Libraries were sequenced on an Illumina HiSeq2000 using paired-end 100 bp reads. Processing in the source paper ran as follows. Reads were processed with SOAPnuke, discarding reads with adapters, uncalled bases, mean Phred below 15, or no exact constant-primer or identifier match. COPE v1.2.5 was used to merge the high-quality paired reads. Each unique nucleotide sequence was defined as a clonotype, and clonotypes were aligned to IMGT TRB V, D and J references with MiTCR v1.1. The analysis was limited to V-J combinations with a frequency above 0.0001, which together covered just over 98% of the repertoires. A TCR clonal expansion and chaos score per V-J combination was defined as the ratio of F50 clonal expansion to chaos observed in the TCRdist matrix. Welch's t-statistics and random forest were used to reduce the features to approximately 13 V-J combinations, which were then used as input to a naive Bayes classifier. Thyroid-blood repertoire similarity was quantified with the Morisita-Horn index. The public reads were reprocessed in TCRdb via fastp at Q25 and MiXCR, keeping in-frame beta chains. Identical CDR3 protein sequences are pooled into one entry, listed with their most common genes and DNA. Clone size and V and J calls follow TCRdb, not the original study. In all, the sample holds about 480,000 distinct CDR3 sequences, and approximately 15% of those were seen once. Clones ranked in the top ten supply over 7.5% of the sample.

Ophthalmopathy patients had moderately to severely active disease, Clinical Activity Score of at least 3, NOSPECS grade of at least 4, and disease duration under 3 months. Patients with other autoimmune diseases, uncontrolled infections, pregnancy or lactation were excluded. Diagnosis relied on clinical symptoms, serum thyroxine, TRAb, thyroid ultrasound and orbital computed tomography. PBMCs were isolated from about 9.1 ml of fresh peripheral blood by Ficoll-Paque density gradient centrifugation. Total RNA was extracted using Trizol reagent, and RNA quality was checked on an Agilent 2100 Bioanalyzer.

The sequencing sample was made of blood. Recombination joined TRBV28 with TRBJ2-2; TRBD1 matches 9 bases in the middle. The sequence came from a woman aged 25 to 45 with Graves' ophthalmopathy. Donor details come from another sample of the same person, matched by shared clones. The CDR3: CASTQVGTGTTGELFF. The nucleotides read TGTGCCAGCACTCAAGTCGGGACAGGGACCACCGGGGAGCTGTTTTTT. With the rest looked up from the reference TRBV28 and TRBJ2-2 genes rather than sequenced, the full variable domain is DVKVTQSSRYLVKRTGEKVFLECVQDMDHENMFWYRQDPGLGLRLIYFSYDVKMKEKGDIPEGYSVSREKKERFSLILESASTNQTSMYLCASTQVGTGTTGELFFGEGSRLTVL.